These T cell receptor beta chains were read from a single sample in a study of blood T cell repertoires in COVID-19. Here immunoSEQ multiplex PCR was the method, and the copy in TCRdb shows in-frame clones only, minus some. The table records more than 85,000 clones, more than 75% of them present only once. Sequenced input: peripheral blood. These receptor sequences come from an elderly man with acute or convalescent COVID-19. Both conserved end residues are part of each CDR3. Fields, in order: clone size, V gene, D gene, CDR3 protein. D genes are given only for firm matches. The size entry is marked missing in some rows and otherwise reads once, few, many or a size class.

size: .
V: TRBV2
D: TRBD2
CDR3: CASGGTSRLETQYF

size: .
V: TRBV19
D: TRBD2
CDR3: CASRLAGAGETQYF

size: .
V: TRBV19
D: TRBD2
CDR3: CASSIGSSGRAGRLNTGELFF

size: .
V: TRBV28
D: TRBD1
CDR3: CASSPQGVTSSYNEQFF

size: .
V: TRBV7-9
D: .
CDR3: CASTLAGSTDTQYF

size: .
V: TRBV29-1
D: TRBD1
CDR3: CSASNRGTYEQYF

size: .
V: TRBV7-2
D: .
CDR3: CASSLVSGEGQPQHF

size: .
V: TRBV27
D: TRBD1
CDR3: CASSSGGAGKNAFF

size: .
V: TRBV6-6
D: .
CDR3: CASSSGSLAQPQHF

size: .
V: TRBV5-1
D: .
CDR3: CASSPNLRRVYNEQFF

size: few
V: TRBV19
D: .
CDR3: CASSRTDNVLTF

size: .
V: TRBV5-6
D: TRBD1
CDR3: CASSARGRAEAFF

size: .
V: TRBV6-5
D: TRBD1
CDR3: CASSTGQTLNQPQHF